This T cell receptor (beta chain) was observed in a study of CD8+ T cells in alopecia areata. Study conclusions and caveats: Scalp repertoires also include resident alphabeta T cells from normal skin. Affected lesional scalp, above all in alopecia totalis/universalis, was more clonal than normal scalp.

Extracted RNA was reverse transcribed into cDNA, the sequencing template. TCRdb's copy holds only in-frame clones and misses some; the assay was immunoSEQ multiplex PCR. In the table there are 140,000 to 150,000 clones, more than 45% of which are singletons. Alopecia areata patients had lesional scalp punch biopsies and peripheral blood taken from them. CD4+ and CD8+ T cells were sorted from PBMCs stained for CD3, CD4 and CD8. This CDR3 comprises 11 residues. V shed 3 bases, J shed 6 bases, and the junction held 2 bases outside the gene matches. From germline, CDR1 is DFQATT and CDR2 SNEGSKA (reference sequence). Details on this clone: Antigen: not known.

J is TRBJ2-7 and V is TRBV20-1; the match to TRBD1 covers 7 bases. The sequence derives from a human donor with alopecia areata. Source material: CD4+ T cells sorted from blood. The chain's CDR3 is CSASRGIEQYF. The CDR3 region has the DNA TGCAGTGCTAGCAGGGGGATCGAGCAGTACTTC.